This T cell receptor (beta chain) was recorded in a study of T cell responses to AZD1222 COVID-19 vaccine. Study-level points and caveats: All repertoire sampling was performed exclusively after the peak T cell response.

This clone appeared a single time. The target antigen is unknown. The assay was immunoSEQ multiplex PCR, and TCRdb's table has in-frame clones only and misses some. The sample lists about 97,000 clones; 90% were seen once. Germline V gene sequence: CDR1 MNHEY, CDR2 SMNVEV (reference sequence). V dropped 5 bases and J dropped 8 bases, with 15 bases sitting between them. This CDR3 is built from 13 residues. The sequence was obtained from an adult in good health. Sequenced here: peripheral blood, sampled on day 0 of AZD1222 vaccination. The chain is built from TRBV27 and TRBJ1-2; D is perhaps TRBD1 (5 bases). CDR3 in DNA: TGTGCCAGCAGTATAAGTCAGGGTTGGGGCTACACCTTC. Residues: CASSISQGWGYTF.